Only one count was recorded for the clone carrying this TCR beta chain. A second PCR of roughly 7 to 11 cycles used a sample-barcoded 5' primer and a J-beta primer mix. Sequencing of every sample gave 3 million or more CDR3-containing paired-end reads. Via MiXCR, TCRdb re-called the 5' RACE reads, giving one row per CDR3 protein. The repertoire includes around 800,000 distinct CDR3 sequences, roughly 60% of them detected once, and 25% to 35% sits in the top ten. V was pared by 6 bases and J by 9 bases, with 14 bases between. The CDR3 spans 12 residues. Germline CDR1 reads MNHEY; CDR2 reads SMNVEV (reference sequence). The data originate from a study of blood T cells in healthy people across ages. There were at least 6 micrograms of total RNA extracted from every sample.

V gene TRBV27 combines with J gene TRBJ1-2; D unresolved. Sequencing was done on a sample of blood. The sequence was obtained from a man between 25 and 39 years old in good health. The CDR3 is CASSTYGTSYTF. CDR3 nucleotides: TGTGCCAGCAGCACTTATGGTACTAGCTACACCTTC.